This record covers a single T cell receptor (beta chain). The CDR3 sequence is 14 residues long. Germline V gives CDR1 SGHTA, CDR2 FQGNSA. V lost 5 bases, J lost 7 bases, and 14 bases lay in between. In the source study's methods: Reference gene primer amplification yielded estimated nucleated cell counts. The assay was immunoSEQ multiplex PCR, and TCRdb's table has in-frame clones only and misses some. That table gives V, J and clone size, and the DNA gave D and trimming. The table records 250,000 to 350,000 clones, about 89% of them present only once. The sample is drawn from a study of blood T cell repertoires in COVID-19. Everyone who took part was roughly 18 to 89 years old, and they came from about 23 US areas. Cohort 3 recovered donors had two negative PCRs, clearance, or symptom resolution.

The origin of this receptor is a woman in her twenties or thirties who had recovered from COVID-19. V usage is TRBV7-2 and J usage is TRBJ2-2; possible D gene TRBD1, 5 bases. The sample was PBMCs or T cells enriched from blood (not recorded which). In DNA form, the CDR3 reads TGTGCCAGCAGCCCGAGCTGGGGCGGCGGGGAGCTGTTTTTT. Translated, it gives CASSPSWGGGELFF.